These T cell receptor beta chains were read from a single sample in a study of blood T cell repertoires in COVID-19. The assay was immunoSEQ multiplex PCR, and TCRdb's table has in-frame clones only and misses some. The table includes 100,000 to 150,000 clones, approximately 83% detected once. The sequenced sample consisted of peripheral blood. All receptors come from a man older than 75 with active or convalescent COVID-19. Both conserved end residues are part of each CDR3. The size of a clone is reported for some rows only, either as once, few or many, or as a class for expanded clones.

j_gene: TRBJ2-7
abundance: .
v_gene: TRBV5-1
CDR3aa: CASSLEASEPYEQYF

j_gene: TRBJ2-7
abundance: .
v_gene: TRBV11-2
CDR3aa: CASSPRVGGLAGVLGEQYF

j_gene: TRBJ2-5
abundance: .
v_gene: TRBV7-3
CDR3aa: CASSSNSGEGEKETQYF

j_gene: TRBJ2-5
abundance: .
v_gene: TRBV5-1
CDR3aa: CASSLGAGGMETQYF

j_gene: TRBJ2-1
abundance: few
v_gene: TRBV29-1
CDR3aa: CSVDRVGGNEQFF

j_gene: TRBJ1-2
abundance: .
v_gene: TRBV5-1
CDR3aa: CASSSLVGGLALGYGYTF

j_gene: TRBJ1-1
abundance: .
v_gene: TRBV11-2
CDR3aa: CASSLDRGSPGYTEAFF

j_gene: TRBJ1-1
abundance: .
v_gene: TRBV4-2
CDR3aa: CASSQERGLGAFF

j_gene: TRBJ1-1
abundance: .
v_gene: TRBV25-1
CDR3aa: CASSEHYTEAFF

j_gene: TRBJ2-7
abundance: .
v_gene: TRBV5-1
CDR3aa: CASSLGGERAQYF

j_gene: TRBJ1-2
abundance: once
v_gene: TRBV30
CDR3aa: CAWSRFGANYGYTF

j_gene: TRBJ2-7
abundance: .
v_gene: TRBV11-2
CDR3aa: CASSVMGLAGYEQYF

j_gene: TRBJ1-5
abundance: .
v_gene: TRBV6-5
CDR3aa: CASRARQGSQPQHF

j_gene: TRBJ2-2
abundance: .
v_gene: TRBV5-1
CDR3aa: CASNDGTRGTGELFF

j_gene: TRBJ2-7
abundance: once
v_gene: TRBV5-1
CDR3aa: CASSLARANSGSSYEQYF

j_gene: TRBJ1-2
abundance: .
v_gene: TRBV19
CDR3aa: CASIGGQANSNYGYTF

j_gene: TRBJ1-2
abundance: once
v_gene: TRBV7-8
CDR3aa: CASSLGSSGSGYTF

j_gene: TRBJ1-5
abundance: .
v_gene: TRBV6-4
CDR3aa: CASSVGQGTTQPQHF

j_gene: TRBJ1-2
abundance: .
v_gene: TRBV6-5
CDR3aa: CASSPDRKINYGYTF

j_gene: TRBJ2-5
abundance: once
v_gene: TRBV5-1
CDR3aa: CASSYRSGGETQYF

j_gene: TRBJ2-1
abundance: .
v_gene: TRBV11-2
CDR3aa: CASSLGGSVNEQFF

j_gene: TRBJ2-7
abundance: .
v_gene: TRBV21-1
CDR3aa: CASSKIRTGGDEQYF

j_gene: TRBJ2-2
abundance: .
v_gene: TRBV5-1
CDR3aa: CASSVTSGRAGELFF

j_gene: TRBJ1-5
abundance: .
v_gene: TRBV18
CDR3aa: CASSPEGDQPQHF

j_gene: TRBJ2-7
abundance: few
v_gene: TRBV29-1
CDR3aa: CSVVVGSPQYF

j_gene: TRBJ1-2
abundance: .
v_gene: TRBV6-5
CDR3aa: CASSRQTKDYGYTF

j_gene: TRBJ1-3
abundance: .
v_gene: TRBV5-1
CDR3aa: CASQGENTIYF

j_gene: TRBJ2-5
abundance: few
v_gene: TRBV7-9
CDR3aa: CASSSATGVGETQYF

j_gene: TRBJ2-5
abundance: .
v_gene: TRBV30
CDR3aa: CAWPPKPGTGGLKDLRTQYF

j_gene: TRBJ2-7
abundance: .
v_gene: TRBV27
CDR3aa: CASSLEQGAAFEQYF

j_gene: TRBJ1-6
abundance: few
v_gene: TRBV27
CDR3aa: CASSGQRNSPLHF

j_gene: TRBJ2-1
abundance: .
v_gene: TRBV6-5
CDR3aa: CASSYKLGPRDEQFF

j_gene: TRBJ1-6
abundance: .
v_gene: TRBV7-9
CDR3aa: CASRPNRELESPLHF

j_gene: TRBJ1-6
abundance: few
v_gene: TRBV2
CDR3aa: CASSAARVNSPLHF

j_gene: TRBJ2-5
abundance: once
v_gene: TRBV30
CDR3aa: CAWSYLAGVVSETQYF

j_gene: TRBJ2-7
abundance: .
v_gene: TRBV7-2
CDR3aa: CASRKPGLAWGEQYF

j_gene: TRBJ1-1
abundance: .
v_gene: TRBV12-5
CDR3aa: CASGIRGARTEAFF

j_gene: TRBJ2-1
abundance: few
v_gene: TRBV4-1
CDR3aa: CASSHSPSRQGSEQFF

j_gene: TRBJ2-7
abundance: .
v_gene: TRBV29-1
CDR3aa: CSVHGTGRLNREQYF

j_gene: TRBJ2-5
abundance: .
v_gene: TRBV7-2
CDR3aa: CASSLAGVEGETQYF

j_gene: TRBJ2-1
abundance: .
v_gene: TRBV19
CDR3aa: CASSMKQAMYNEQFF

j_gene: TRBJ2-5
abundance: .
v_gene: TRBV3-1/TRBV3-2
CDR3aa: CASSPWDTIQETQYF

j_gene: TRBJ1-1
abundance: few
v_gene: TRBV6-2/TRBV6-3
CDR3aa: CASSYPRRNTEAFF

j_gene: TRBJ2-1
abundance: once
v_gene: TRBV19
CDR3aa: CASSIGTSGSYNEQFF